The clone carrying this T cell receptor beta chain has more than one count but fewer than ten. The antigen remains undetermined. This entry comes from a study of blood T cells in healthy people across ages. General study results and limits: TCR beta diversity tracked closely with naive T cell percentage.

Primed by a sample-barcoded 5' primer and a J-beta primer mix, a second PCR proceeded for about 7 to 12 cycles. TCRdb redid the calling of the 5' RACE reads with MiXCR, one entry per CDR3 protein. The table includes 750,000 to 850,000 distinct CDR3 sequences, about 25% detected once. This CDR3 comprises 14 residues. With 7 bases removed from V and 5 bases from J, the gap between germline ends came to 17 bases. The sample was also linked to a second study, of T cells of mothers and their children. That publication notes: Slightly, though not significantly, more overlap was seen in related than in unrelated mother-child pairs.

The source is a boy younger than 18 in good health. Input material: blood. The J gene is TRBJ2-5, the V gene TRBV12-3 or TRBV12-4; maybe TRBD1 (6 bases). CDR3 bases: TGTGCCAGCACCCGTACACAGGGCGGCGAGACCCAGTACTTC. Amino acid sequence: CASTRTQGGETQYF.